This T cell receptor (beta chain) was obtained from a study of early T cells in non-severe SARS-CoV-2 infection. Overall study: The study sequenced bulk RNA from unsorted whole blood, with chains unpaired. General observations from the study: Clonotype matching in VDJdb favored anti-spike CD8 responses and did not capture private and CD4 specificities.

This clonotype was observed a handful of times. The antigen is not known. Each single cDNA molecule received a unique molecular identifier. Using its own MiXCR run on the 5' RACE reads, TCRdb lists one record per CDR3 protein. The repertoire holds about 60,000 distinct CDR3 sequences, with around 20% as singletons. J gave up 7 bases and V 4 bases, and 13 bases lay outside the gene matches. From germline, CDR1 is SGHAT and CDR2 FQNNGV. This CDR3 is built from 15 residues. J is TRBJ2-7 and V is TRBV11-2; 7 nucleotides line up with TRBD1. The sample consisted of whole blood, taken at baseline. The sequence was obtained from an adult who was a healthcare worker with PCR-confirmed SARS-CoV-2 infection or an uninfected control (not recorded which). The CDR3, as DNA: TGTGCCAGCAGCTCCCGGACAGGAATTTTAAGTGAGCAGTACTTC. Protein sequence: CASSSRTGILSEQYF.